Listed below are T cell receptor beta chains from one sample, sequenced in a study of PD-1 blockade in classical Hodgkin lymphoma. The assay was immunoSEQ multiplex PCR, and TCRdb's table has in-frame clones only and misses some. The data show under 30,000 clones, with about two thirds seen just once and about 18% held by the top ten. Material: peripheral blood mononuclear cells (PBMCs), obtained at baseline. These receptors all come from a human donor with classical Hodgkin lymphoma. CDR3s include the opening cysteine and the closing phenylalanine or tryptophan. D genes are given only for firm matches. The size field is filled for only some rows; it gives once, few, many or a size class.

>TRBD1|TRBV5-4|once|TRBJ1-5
TGTGCCAGCAGCTACCGACAGGGGGAGGCTCAGCCCCAGCATTTT
CASSYRQGEAQPQHF
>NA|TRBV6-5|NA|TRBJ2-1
TGTGCCAGCAGCACGAGAGAAGGGGGTGAGCAGTTCTTC
CASSTREGGEQFF
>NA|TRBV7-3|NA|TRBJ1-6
TGTGCCAGCAGCTTAACGATTACAGAAAGCTCCTATAATTCACCCCTCCACTTT
CASSLTITESSYNSPLHF
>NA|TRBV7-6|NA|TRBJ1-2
TGTGCCAGCAGCCCAGGACAGAACTATGGCTACACCTTC
CASSPGQNYGYTF
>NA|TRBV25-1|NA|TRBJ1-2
NA
CASSSSTVNYGYTF
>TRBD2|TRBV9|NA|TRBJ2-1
TGTGCCAGCAGCGTTTCTAGCGGGAGGGTTTACAATGAGCAGTTCTTC
CASSVSSGRVYNEQFF
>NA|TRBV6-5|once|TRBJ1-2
TGTGCCAGCGGGCGTTCGGCTAACTATGGCTACACCTTC
CASGRSANYGYTF
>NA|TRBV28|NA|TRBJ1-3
TGTGCCAGCAGTCCGGTTTGGAGTTCTGGAAACACCATATATTTT
CASSPVWSSGNTIYF
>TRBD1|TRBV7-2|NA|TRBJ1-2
TGTGCCAGCAGCTTAGCACGACAGGGAGGAGGCTACACCTTC
CASSLARQGGGYTF
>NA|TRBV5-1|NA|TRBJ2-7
TGCGCCAGCAGCGGGGGACTCCTCCACTCCTACGAGCAGTACTTC
CASSGGLLHSYEQYF
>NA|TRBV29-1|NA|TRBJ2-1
TGCAGCGTTGAACAGGGGAATGAGCAGTTCTTC
CSVEQGNEQFF
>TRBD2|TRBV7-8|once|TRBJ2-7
TGTGCCAGCAGCCCCCGACTAGCGGGAGAGGGAAACGAGCAGTACTTC
CASSPRLAGEGNEQYF
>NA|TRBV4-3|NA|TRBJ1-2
TGCGCCAGCAGCCAAGAGTCAGGGGAATTCTATGGCTACACCTTC
CASSQESGEFYGYTF
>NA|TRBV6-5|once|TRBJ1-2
TGTGCCAGCAGTTACCCAGTGAGTGGGGGGGCGCATGGCTACACCTTC
CASSYPVSGGAHGYTF
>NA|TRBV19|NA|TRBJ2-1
TGTGCCAGTAGCCTACTGAGCGGTGAGCAGTTCTTC
CASSLLSGEQFF
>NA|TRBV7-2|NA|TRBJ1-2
TGTGCCAGCAGCTTAGTAGGCAGGCTCTATGGCTACACCTTC
CASSLVGRLYGYTF
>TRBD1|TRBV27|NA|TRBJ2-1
TGTGCCAGCAGTCCCCGGGGACAGGGGGCCTACAATGAGCAGTTCTTC
CASSPRGQGAYNEQFF
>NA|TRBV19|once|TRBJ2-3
TGTGCCAGTAGTAACCTAGCTGACCTGCGGGATACGCAGTATTTT
CASSNLADLRDTQYF
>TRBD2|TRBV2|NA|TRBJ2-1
TGTGCCAGCAGTGCTAGCGGGAGGCGTTACAATGAGCAGTTCTTC
CASSASGRRYNEQFF
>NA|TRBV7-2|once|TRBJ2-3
TGTGCCAGCAGCCCACTGAGAGGCACAGATACGCAGTATTTT
CASSPLRGTDTQYF
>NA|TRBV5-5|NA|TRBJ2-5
TGTGCCAGCAGCTTACGGACGACCCAAGAGACCCAGTACTTC
CASSLRTTQETQYF
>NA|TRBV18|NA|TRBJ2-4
TGTGCCAGCTCGCAGGGCCGGGGAAACATTCAGTACTTC
CASSQGRGNIQYF
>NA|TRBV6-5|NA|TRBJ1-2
TGTGCCAGCACCGGGGATAATGGCTACACCTTC
CASTGDNGYTF
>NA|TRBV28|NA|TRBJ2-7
TGTGCCAGCAGTTTACTCAGACAGGCCTACGAGCAGTACTTC
CASSLLRQAYEQYF
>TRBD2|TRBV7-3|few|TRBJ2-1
TGTGCCAGCAGCTTCGAAGGGACTAGCGGGAAAACCTCCTACAATGAGCAGTTCTTC
CASSFEGTSGKTSYNEQFF
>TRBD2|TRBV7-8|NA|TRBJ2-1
TGTGCCAGCAGCTTAGGGGCTAGCGGGAGAGCATTGCAGTTCTTC
CASSLGASGRALQFF
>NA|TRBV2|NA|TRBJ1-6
TGTGCCAGCAGGGGGAGGGGTAACGCGGGTTCACCCCTCCACTTT
CASRGRGNAGSPLHF